This T cell receptor beta chain was found in a study of T cells in Graves' hyperthyroidism and ophthalmopathy. Many counts were recorded for this clonotype. Patients with uncontrolled infections, other autoimmune diseases, pregnancy or lactation were excluded. Fresh peripheral blood, 7.5 to 10 ml, yielded the PBMCs. RNA transcripts provided the source from which TCR beta CDR3 regions were amplified. First-round RT-PCR targeting the TCR CDR3 was performed with the HTBI primer set. TCRdb re-derived calls from the multiplex PCR reads in MiXCR, one entry per CDR3 protein. The profile shows roughly 400,000 distinct CDR3 sequences, 11% to 15% of them singletons. Specimen: blood. The sequence was collected from a man between 50 and 59 years old with Graves' ophthalmopathy.

CDR3: CASSLAAGNTEAFF. In nucleotides, the CDR3 is TGTGCCAGCAGCTTAGCCGCTGGGAACACTGAAGCTTTCTTT. J is TRBJ1-1 and V is TRBV7-9; no clear D gene. V was cut by 0 bases and J by 1 base, with 6 bases left in between. From germline, CDR1 is SEHNR and CDR2 FQNEAQ (reference sequence). The CDR3 loop spans 14 amino acids.